The TCR beta chain described here comes from a study of control samples from healthy donors and cancer patients. From germline, CDR1 is KGHDR and CDR2 SFDVKD. V lost 2 bases and J lost 11, with 8 bases in between. The length of the CDR3 is 11 residues. Measured with immunoSEQ multiplex PCR; TCRdb has only the in-frame clones, and not every one. There are more than 140,000 clones in the sample; 94% occur only once, and less than 15% lies in the top ten. The chain recombines TRBV24-1 with TRBJ1-1; D is unresolved. This receptor was obtained from a man aged 35-49 years in good health. Sequenced input: blood. CDR3 DNA: TGTGCCACCAGTGATTCGGGTGTGGCTTTCTTT. Its translation is CATSDSGVAFF.